This T cell receptor beta chain comes out of a study of T cell responses to AZD1222 COVID-19 vaccine. General study results and limits: The donors showed a predominance of white British ancestry and of females, with possible underestimation of clonal diversity.

Of note for this clone: Its target is unknown.

The table came from immunoSEQ multiplex PCR; TCRdb's copy has only in-frame clones and leaves some out. The table has about 140,000 clones, around 92% seen once. Germline-derived CDR1 and CDR2 are SGHVS and FQNEAQ. The CDR3 has 17 residues. Deletions cut 1 base from V and 7 bases from J, with 22 bases between. The sample here was peripheral blood, taken on day 0 of AZD1222 vaccination. The gene calls are TRBV7-8 and TRBJ1-2, with D perhaps matching TRBD1 (6 bases). This TCR derives from an adult in good health. CDR3 in DNA: TGTGCCAGCAGCTTAGAGGGACACCGACCGACTGGGAGTGGCTACACCTTC. Translating it yields CASSLEGHRPTGSGYTF.